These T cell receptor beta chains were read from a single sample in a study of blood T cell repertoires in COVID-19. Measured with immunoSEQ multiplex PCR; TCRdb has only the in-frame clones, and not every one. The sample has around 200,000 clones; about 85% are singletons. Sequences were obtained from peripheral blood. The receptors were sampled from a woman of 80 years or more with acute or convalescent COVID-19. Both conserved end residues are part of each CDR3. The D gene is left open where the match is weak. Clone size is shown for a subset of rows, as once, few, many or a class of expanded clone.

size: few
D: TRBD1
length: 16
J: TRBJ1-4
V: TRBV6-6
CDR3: CASSTTSDRGNEKLFF
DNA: TGTGCCAGCAGTACTACATCGGACAGGGGTAATGAAAAACTGTTTTTT

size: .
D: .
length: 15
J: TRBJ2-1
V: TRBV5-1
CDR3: CASSLSASSYNEQFF
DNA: TGCGCCAGCAGCTTGTCCGCGAGCTCCTACAATGAGCAGTTCTTC

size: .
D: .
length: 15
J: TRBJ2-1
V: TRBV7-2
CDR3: CASSTLRGAYNEQFF
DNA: TGTGCCAGCAGCACCCTCCGCGGGGCCTACAATGAGCAGTTCTTC

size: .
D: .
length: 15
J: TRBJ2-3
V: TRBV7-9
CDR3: CASSGWWASTDTQYF
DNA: TGTGCCAGCAGCGGGTGGTGGGCCTCCACAGATACGCAGTATTTT

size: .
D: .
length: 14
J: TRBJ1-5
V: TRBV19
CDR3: CASSIPAGNQPQHF
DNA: TGTGCCAGTAGTATCCCGGCAGGGAATCAGCCCCAGCATTTT

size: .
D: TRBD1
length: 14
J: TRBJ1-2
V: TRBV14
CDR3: CASSQDRDSYGYTF
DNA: TGTGCCAGCAGCCAGGACAGGGACAGCTATGGCTACACCTTC

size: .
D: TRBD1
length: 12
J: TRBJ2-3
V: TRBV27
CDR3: CASSLTGAISYF
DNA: TGTGCCAGCAGTTTAACAGGGGCCATCTCCTATTTT

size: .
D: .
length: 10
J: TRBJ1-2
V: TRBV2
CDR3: CASRQRGYTF
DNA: TGTGCCAGCAGACAACGAGGCTACACCTTC

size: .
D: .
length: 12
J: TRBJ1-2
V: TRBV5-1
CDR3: CASSPGMTGYTF
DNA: TGCGCCAGCAGCCCGGGGATGACTGGCTACACCTTC

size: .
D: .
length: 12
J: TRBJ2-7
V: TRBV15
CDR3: CATSRDWGIPGF
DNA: TGTGCCACCAGCAGAGATTGGGGCATACCAGGCTTC

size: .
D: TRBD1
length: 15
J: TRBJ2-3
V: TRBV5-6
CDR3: CASSPVGGPSDTQYF
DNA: TGTGCCAGCAGCCCGGTAGGGGGCCCTTCAGATACGCAGTATTTT

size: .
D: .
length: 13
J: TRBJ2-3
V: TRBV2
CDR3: CASSEQGIDTQYF
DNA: TGTGCCAGCAGTGAGCAGGGGATAGATACGCAGTATTTT

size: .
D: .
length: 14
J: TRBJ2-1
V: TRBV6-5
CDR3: CASSRQVIGDEQFF
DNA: TGTGCCAGCAGCCGACAGGTCATCGGGGATGAGCAGTTCTTC

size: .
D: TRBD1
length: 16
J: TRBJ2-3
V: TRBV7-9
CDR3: CASSLGRTGNTDTQYF
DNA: TGTGCCAGCAGCTTAGGGAGGACAGGGAACACAGATACGCAGTATTTT

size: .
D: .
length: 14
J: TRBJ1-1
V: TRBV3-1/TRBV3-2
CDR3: CASSRRVENTEAFF
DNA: TGTGCCAGCAGCCGCAGGGTGGAGAACACTGAAGCTTTCTTT

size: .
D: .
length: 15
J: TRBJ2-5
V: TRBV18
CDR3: CASSPRGSLQETQYF
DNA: TGTGCCAGCTCACCACGCGGCAGTCTCCAAGAGACCCAGTACTTC

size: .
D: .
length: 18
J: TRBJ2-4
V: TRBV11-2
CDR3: CASSLYPSPDSAKNIQYF
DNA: TGTGCCAGCAGCTTATATCCGTCGCCCGACTCGGCCAAAAACATTCAGTACTTC

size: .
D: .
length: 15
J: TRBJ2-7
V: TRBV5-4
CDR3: CASSLGGPGAYEQYF
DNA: TGTGCCAGCAGCTTAGGAGGGCCGGGTGCCTACGAGCAGTACTTC

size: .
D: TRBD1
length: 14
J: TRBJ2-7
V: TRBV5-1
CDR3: CASSLEGQVDEQYF
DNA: TGCGCCAGCAGCTTGGAGGGACAGGTTGACGAGCAGTACTTC

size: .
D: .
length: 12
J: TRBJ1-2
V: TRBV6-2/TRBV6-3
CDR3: CASSYPQNGYTF
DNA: TGTGCCAGCAGTTACCCGCAGAATGGCTACACCTTC

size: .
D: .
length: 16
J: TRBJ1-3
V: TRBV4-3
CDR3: CASSQDGTISGNTIYF
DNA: TGCGCCAGCAGCCAAGATGGGACTATCTCTGGAAACACCATATATTTT

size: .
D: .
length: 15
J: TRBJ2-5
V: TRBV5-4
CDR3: CASSPPPGTEETQYF
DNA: TGTGCCAGCAGCCCCCCCCCAGGGACTGAAGAGACCCAGTACTTC

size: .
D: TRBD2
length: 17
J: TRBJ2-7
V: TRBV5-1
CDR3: CASSLEAGRLAGAQQYF
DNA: TGCGCCAGCAGCTTGGAGGCAGGCAGGCTAGCGGGAGCCCAGCAGTACTTC

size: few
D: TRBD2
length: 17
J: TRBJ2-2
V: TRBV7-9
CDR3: CASSRSLAGQNTGELFF
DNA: TGTGCCAGCAGCCGTAGCCTAGCGGGCCAAAACACCGGGGAGCTGTTTTTT

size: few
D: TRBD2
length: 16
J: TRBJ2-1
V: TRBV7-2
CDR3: CASSPPGLAGGNEQFF
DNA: TGTGCCAGCAGCCCCCCGGGACTAGCGGGGGGAAATGAGCAGTTCTTC

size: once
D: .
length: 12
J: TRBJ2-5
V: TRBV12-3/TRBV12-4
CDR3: CASTQGGETQYF
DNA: TGTGCCAGCACTCAGGGCGGAGAGACCCAGTACTTC

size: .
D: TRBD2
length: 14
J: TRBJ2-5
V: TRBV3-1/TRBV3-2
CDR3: CASTLGGYQETQYF
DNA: TGTGCCAGCACCCTGGGGGGGTACCAAGAGACCCAGTACTTC

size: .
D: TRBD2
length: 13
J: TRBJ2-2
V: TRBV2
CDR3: CASRERGEGELFF
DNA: TGTGCCAGCCGGGAGCGGGGGGAAGGGGAGCTGTTTTTT

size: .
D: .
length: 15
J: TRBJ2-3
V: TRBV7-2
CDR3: CASSPGLLSTDTQYF
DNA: TGTGCCAGCAGCCCGGGACTCTTGAGCACAGATACGCAGTATTTT

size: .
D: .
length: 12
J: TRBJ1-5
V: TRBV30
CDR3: CAWGTDYQPQHF
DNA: TGTGCCTGGGGCACCGATTATCAGCCCCAGCATTTT

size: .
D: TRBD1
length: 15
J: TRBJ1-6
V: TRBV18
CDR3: CASSTGTGLNSPLHF
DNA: TGTGCCAGCTCAACCGGGACAGGGCTGAATTCACCCCTCCACTTT

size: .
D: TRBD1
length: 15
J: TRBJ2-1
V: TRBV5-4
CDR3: CASSPDRGIYNEQFF
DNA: TGTGCCAGCAGCCCGGACAGGGGGATTTACAATGAGCAGTTCTTC

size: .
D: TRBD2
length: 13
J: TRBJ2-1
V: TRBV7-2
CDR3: CASSPGGLNEQFF
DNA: TGTGCCAGCAGCCCGGGGGGGCTCAATGAGCAGTTCTTC

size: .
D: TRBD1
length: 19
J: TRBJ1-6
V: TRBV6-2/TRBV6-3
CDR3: CASSYAAGTGGSYNSPLHF
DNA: TGTGCCAGCAGTTACGCCGCCGGGACAGGGGGCTCCTATAATTCACCCCTCCACTTT

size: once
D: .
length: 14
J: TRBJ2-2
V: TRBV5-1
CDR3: CASSNQGGTGELFF
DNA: TGCGCCAGCAGTAACCAGGGCGGCACCGGGGAGCTGTTTTTT

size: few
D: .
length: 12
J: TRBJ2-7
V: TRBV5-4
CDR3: CASSITENEQYF
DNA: TGTGCCAGCAGCATTACGGAGAACGAGCAGTACTTC

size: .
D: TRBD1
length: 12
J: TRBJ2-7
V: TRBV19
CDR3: CARGGQTYEQYF
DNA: TGTGCCAGAGGGGGACAGACCTACGAGCAGTACTTC

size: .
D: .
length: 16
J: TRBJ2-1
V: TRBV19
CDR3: CASSILTGRYNGVQFF
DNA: TGTGCCAGTAGTATTCTGACAGGACGCTACAATGGTGTGCAGTTCTTC

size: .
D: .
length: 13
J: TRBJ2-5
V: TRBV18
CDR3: CASSPGQAETQYF
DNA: TGTGCCAGCTCACCGGGACAAGCAGAGACCCAGTACTTC

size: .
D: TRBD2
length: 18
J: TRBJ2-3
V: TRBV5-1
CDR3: CASSLGLAGGPWTDTQYF
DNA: TGCGCCAGCAGTTTGGGACTAGCGGGAGGGCCATGGACAGATACGCAGTATTTT

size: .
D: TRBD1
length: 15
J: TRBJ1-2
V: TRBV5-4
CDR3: CASSWDRLFNYGYTF
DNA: TGTGCCAGCAGCTGGGACAGACTTTTTAACTATGGCTACACCTTC

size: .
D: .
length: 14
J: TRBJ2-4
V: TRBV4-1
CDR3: CASSQQGTKNIQYF
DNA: TGCGCCAGCAGCCAGCAGGGTACCAAAAACATTCAGTACTTC

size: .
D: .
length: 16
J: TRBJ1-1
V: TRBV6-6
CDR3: CASGLSLQGIGTEAFF
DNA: TGTGCCAGCGGACTTAGCTTGCAGGGGATAGGCACTGAAGCTTTCTTT

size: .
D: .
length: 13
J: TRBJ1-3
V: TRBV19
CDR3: CASSQVAGNTIYF
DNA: TGTGCCAGTAGCCAGGTAGCTGGAAACACCATATATTTT

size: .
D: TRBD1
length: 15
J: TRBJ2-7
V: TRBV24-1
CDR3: CATRKRDSSSYEQYF
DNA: TGTGCCACCAGGAAAAGGGACAGTTCATCCTACGAGCAGTACTTC

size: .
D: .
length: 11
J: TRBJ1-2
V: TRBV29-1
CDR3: CSVGTTGGYTF
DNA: TGCAGCGTCGGGACAACAGGTGGCTACACCTTC

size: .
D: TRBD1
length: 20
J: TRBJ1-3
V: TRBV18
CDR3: CASSPRSGDRGSSTGNTIYF
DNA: TGTGCCAGCTCACCACGGTCCGGGGACAGGGGGTCGAGTACTGGAAACACCATATATTTT

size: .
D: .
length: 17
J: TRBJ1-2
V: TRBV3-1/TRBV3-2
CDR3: CASSQGGYRARHQGYTF
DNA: TGTGCCAGCAGCCAAGGAGGATACAGGGCTCGGCACCAAGGCTACACCTTC

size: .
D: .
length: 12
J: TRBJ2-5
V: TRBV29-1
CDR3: CSALTGEETQYF
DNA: TGCAGCGCCCTGACAGGAGAAGAGACCCAGTACTTC

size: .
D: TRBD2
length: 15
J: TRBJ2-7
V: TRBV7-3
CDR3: CASSPGLAEAYEQYF
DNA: TGTGCCAGCAGCCCGGGACTAGCGGAGGCCTACGAGCAGTACTTC

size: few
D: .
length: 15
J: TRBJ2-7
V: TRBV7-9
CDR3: CASSLGSVADYEQYF
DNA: TGTGCCAGCAGTTTAGGCAGCGTAGCGGACTACGAGCAGTACTTC

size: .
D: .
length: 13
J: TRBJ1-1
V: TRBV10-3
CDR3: CAISETQGTEAFF
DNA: TGTGCCATCAGTGAGACCCAGGGCACTGAAGCTTTCTTT

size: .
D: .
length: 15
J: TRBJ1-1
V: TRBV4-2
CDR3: CASSHLMTENTEAFF
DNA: TGTGCCAGCAGCCACCTTATGACAGAGAACACTGAAGCTTTCTTT

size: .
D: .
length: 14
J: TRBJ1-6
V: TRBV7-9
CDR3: CASSLYEGDSPLHF
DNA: TGTGCCAGCAGCTTGTACGAGGGAGATTCACCCCTCCACTTT